This record covers a single T cell receptor (beta chain). As yet, its antigen is unknown. Germline assignment: CDR1 MNHNY and CDR2 SVGAGI (reference sequence). The length of the CDR3 is 14 residues. The junction had 6 bases not matched to a gene; V was cut back by 7 bases and J by 0 bases. These data are taken from a study of cytomegalovirus exposure and HLA in healthy donors. Study-level background: Earlier findings included about 120 million unique TCR beta sequences obtained from 150 million to 200 million T cells. Findings of the study overall: In most subjects, TCR beta sequences reportedly gave accurate predictions of HLA-A and HLA-B alleles.

PCR amplification relied on 60 Vbeta primers (plus 13 Jbeta primers). Original processing methods: Approximately 9.9 million of 80 million or so unique TCR beta chains were shared, per a later count. TCRdb keeps only in-frame clones here, not all; method: immunoSEQ multiplex PCR. That table is the source of V, J and clone size, and D and trimming were worked out from the DNA. The data show about 190,000 clones, more than 75% seen once. This clonotype was obtained from a woman under 30 in good health and CMV-seronegative. The chain carries TRBV6-6 and TRBJ2-7; 7 bases agree with TRBD1. Sequencing used PBMCs. The CDR3 DNA is TGTGCCAGCACCTCGGGACAGTCCTCCTACGAGCAGTACTTC. Amino acids: CASTSGQSSYEQYF.